This TCR beta chain emerged from a study of CD8 T cells in ankylosing spondylitis. Study findings and constraints: Clones linked with disease were CD8+ and fairly uncommon in the peripheral blood. In ankylosing spondylitis blood, a motif of several highly homologous TCR beta variants appeared characteristic.

Quantitative 5'-RACE with molecular barcodes generated TCR beta libraries. TCRdb ran MiXCR on the 5' RACE reads and lists one entry per CDR3 protein. Of about 330,000 distinct CDR3 sequences in the sample, roughly 8% were seen once. About this clonotype itself: Its target is not known.

Sample: blood, either unsorted or a sorted T cell fraction (not recorded which). This sequence was found in a male donor with ankylosing spondylitis.

The CDR3 protein is CASSLAREGTEAFF. The CDR3 DNA is TGTGCCAGCAGCTTAGCCCGAGAGGGCACTGAAGCTTTCTTT. This rearrangement joins TRBV7-9 to TRBJ1-1, with D uncertain. The CDR3 contains 14 residues. Germline V gene sequence: CDR1 SEHNR, CDR2 FQNEAQ (reference sequence). V gave up 0 bases and J gave up 4 bases, with 9 bases separating them.